This T cell receptor beta chain stems from a study of blood T cell repertoires in COVID-19. V lost 6 bases to trimming and J lost 6 bases; unmatched junction nucleotides: 8. This CDR3 is 14 amino acids long. Germline V gene lookup returns CDR1 MNHEY and CDR2 SVGAGI. Repertoires were generated with immunoSEQ multiplex PCR, while TCRdb's copy carries only in-frame clones and drops some. The sample comprises about 220,000 clones, more than 80% of which are singletons, and more than 3% rests with the top ten. All enrollees were roughly 18 to 89 years old and from some 24 US areas. The chain uses TRBV6-5 and TRBJ2-3; 8 positions agree with TRBD2. This TCR was sampled from a woman aged 18-29 years in a cohort exposed to, infected with or recovered from COVID-19 (not recorded which). Specimen: PBMCs or T cells enriched from blood (not recorded which). The CDR3, as DNA: TGTGCCAGCAGCCCGGCGGGGGGATTCGATACGCAGTATTTT. This codes for CASSPAGGFDTQYF.